This section outlines one T cell receptor (beta chain) sequence together with its context. As yet, its antigen is unknown. V shed 0 bases and J 4 bases; nucleotides not matched to a gene: 3. CDR1 MNHEY and CDR2 SMNVEV come from the germline V gene (reference sequence). This CDR3 region has 16 residues. These data originate in a study of T cell responses to AZD1222 COVID-19 vaccine. Points from the study as a whole: Sampled repertoires all dated from after the peak T cell response. Recipients of AZD1222 seropositive at baseline numbered only 6 or 7.

Libraries were prepared by immunoSEQ multiplex PCR; TCRdb keeps only in-frame clonotypes and omits some of them. The sample lists approximately 140,000 clones; about 95% were seen once. The chain joins TRBV27 to TRBJ2-1; the match to TRBD2 covers 10 bases. The sequencing here drew on peripheral blood, taken on day 0 of AZD1222 vaccination. This clonotype was obtained from an adult in good health. The DNA for the CDR3 is TGTGCCAGCAGTTTATCGGGTAGCGGGAGGTACAATGAGCAGTTCTTC. It is translated as CASSLSGSGRYNEQFF.